This paragraph reports one T cell receptor (beta chain). Its target is not known. This sample was included in a study of shared clonotypes between healthy human individuals. General study findings and limits: It was the few donors that limited the genetic and exposure-history diversity represented.

With unsorted samples, genomic DNA was obtained from around 98 million PBMCs. Unsorted PBMC DNA sequencing spanned ten immunoSEQ deep assay plates. Assay used: immunoSEQ multiplex PCR; TCRdb lists only in-frame clones, some missing. The repertoire holds fewer than 650,000 clones, with around 78% as singletons. The sample taken for sequencing was PBMCs. The sequence was obtained from a woman between 40 and 55 years old in good health. Some clones in this sample may be carry-over from other donors' samples.

In DNA form, the CDR3 reads TGTGCCAGCAGCCCCGCGGGACAGCTCATCTACGAGCAGTACTTC. It specifies CASSPAGQLIYEQYF. J is TRBJ2-7 and V is TRBV28; TRBD1 is a possible D gene (7 bases). Germline V gene lookup returns CDR1 MDHEN and CDR2 SYDVKM. Trimming stripped 6 bases from V and 3 bases from J, with 18 bases between. The CDR3 is made up of 15 amino acids.